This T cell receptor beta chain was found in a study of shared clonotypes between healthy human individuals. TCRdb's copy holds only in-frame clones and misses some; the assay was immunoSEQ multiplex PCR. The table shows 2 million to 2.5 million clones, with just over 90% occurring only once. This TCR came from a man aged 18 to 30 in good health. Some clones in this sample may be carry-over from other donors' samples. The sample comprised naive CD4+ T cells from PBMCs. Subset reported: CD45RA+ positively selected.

The CDR3, as DNA: TGTGCCATCAGTGAGTCGATTAGAAACAGGGGGCAATCTAATGAAAAACTGTTTTTT. This sequence encodes CAISESIRNRGQSNEKLFF. The J gene is TRBJ1-4, the V gene TRBV10-3, with 9 bases lining up with TRBD1. The CDR3 totals 19 residues. Germline CDR1 and CDR2: ENHRY and SYGVKD. Germline trimming cut 0 bases from V and 3 bases from J; bases unmatched to any gene: 11.